This T cell receptor (beta chain) was captured in a study of blood T cell repertoires in COVID-19. Study at large: Samples came from the United States, Italy and Spain, spanning acute and convalescent COVID-19. The cDNA or gDNA used as material had been derived from T cells, B-cell-depleted T cells, or PBMCs.

This clone appeared once. Original analysis: Estimation of nucleated cell counts was performed using reference gene primer amplification. Sequenced by immunoSEQ multiplex PCR; TCRdb stores in-frame clones only, minus some. The D gene and trimming were derived from the DNA, and the V and J assignments and clone size from that table. The profile shows about 280,000 clones, 88% of them singletons. CDR1 is MNHEY, CDR2 SMNVEV, per germline (reference sequence). The CDR3 consists of 13 residues. V lost 5 bases and J 6 bases, leaving 11 bases between the germline ends. This sequence was found in a man aged 18 to 29 with active or convalescent COVID-19. The rearrangement uses TRBV27 and TRBJ2-1, with no clear D. Sequencing was performed on peripheral blood. CDR3 sequence reads: CASSTKPGNEQFF. The CDR3 DNA is TGTGCCAGCAGTACCAAGCCAGGCAATGAGCAGTTCTTC.